The 32 T cell receptor beta chains listed next were all sequenced from one sample in a study of vaccination effects on CD4 cells after COVID-19. Libraries were prepared by immunoSEQ multiplex PCR; TCRdb keeps only in-frame clonotypes and omits some of them. The table has under 40,000 clones, approximately 82% seen once. What these receptors recognize is not known. Viral peptide pool expansion of antigen-specific CD4+ T cells preceded sequencing in the ViraFEST assay. When ten to eleven days of culture had elapsed, CD4+ T cells were isolated. Participants completed two doses of the BNT162b2 or mRNA-1273 vaccine. The sequencing used CD4+ T cells from PBMCs cultured with HCoV-NL63 spike peptides, collected after COVID-19 vaccination. The source of these receptors is a human donor who received a COVID-19 vaccine. Some clones in this sample may be carry-over from other donors' samples.

This clone turned up a few times. The chain is built from TRBV11-3 and TRBJ1-1; D not resolved. Trimming stripped 5 bases from V and 3 bases from J, with 10 bases between. This CDR3 comprises 13 residues. Germline-derived CDR1 and CDR2 are SGHNT and YENEEA. The CDR3 nucleotides are TGTGCCAGCAGCCGGGGAGGTCACACTGAAGCTTTCTTT. Translated: CASSRGGHTEAFF.

J is TRBJ2-5 and V is TRBV5-6; TRBD1 agrees at 8 bases. Unmatched junction bases numbered 7, after V lost 5 bases and J lost 1 base. Germline values: CDR1 SGHDT, CDR2 YYEEEE. There are 15 residues in the CDR3. CDR3 bases: TGTGCCAGCAGATATACAGGGGGTTCCCAAGAGACCCAGTACTTC. Amino acid sequence: CASRYTGGSQETQYF. The full variable domain, with the rest looked up from reference TRBV5-6 and TRBJ2-5, is DAGVTQSPTHLIKTRGQQVTLRCSPKSGHDTVSWYQQALGQGPQFIFQYYEEEERQRGNFPDRFSGHQFPNYSSELNVNALLLGDSALYLCASRYTGGSQETQYFGPGTRLLVL.

The chain joins TRBV5-1 to TRBJ1-3; perhaps TRBD1 as D (5 bases). The germline V gene has CDR1 SGHRS and CDR2 YFSETQ. CDR3 size: 15 residues. V shed 0 bases and J shed 1 base, with 8 bases lying between them. The CDR3 spells CASSLDGGSGNTIYF. For the CDR3, the DNA is TGCGCCAGCAGCTTGGATGGGGGTTCTGGAAACACCATATATTTT.

The chain links TRBV6-6 to TRBJ1-1; maybe TRBD1 (6 bases). V was pared by 1 base and J by 2 bases, with 11 bases between. Germline loops: CDR1 MNHNY, CDR2 SVGAGI (reference sequence). The CDR3 extends over 15 amino acids. The CDR3 DNA is TGTGCCAGCAGTTACTTAAGGGGGGGAAACACTGAAGCTTTCTTT. Translation gives CASSYLRGGNTEAFF.

The chain combines TRBV3-1 (or the pseudogene TRBV3-2) with TRBJ1-1, with D possibly TRBD1 on 5 matching bases. The CDR3 extends over 14 amino acids. Germline CDR1 LGHDT, CDR2 YNNKEL (reference sequence). Trimming left V 4 bases short and J 1 base short, with 10 bases between. CDR3 region: CASSPRGGNTEAFF. DNA for the CDR3: TGTGCCAGCAGCCCACGTGGGGGGAACACTGAAGCTTTCTTT.

The chain combines TRBV3-1 (or the pseudogene TRBV3-2) with TRBJ2-1; 7 nucleotides agree with TRBD2. There are 16 residues in the CDR3. The V segment lost 2 bases and the J segment 5 bases; nucleotides outside the gene matches: 9. Germline CDR1 LGHDT, CDR2 YNNKEL (reference sequence). The CDR3 region is CASSQRLADPNNEQFF. The CDR3 region has the DNA TGTGCCAGCAGCCAAAGGCTAGCGGACCCTAACAATGAGCAGTTCTTC.

V gene TRBV6-6 combines with J gene TRBJ1-2; D gene unclear. The CDR3 is 15 residues long. With 6 bases removed from V and 4 bases from J, the gap between germline ends came to 18 bases. Germline V gene sequence: CDR1 MNHNY, CDR2 SVGAGI (reference sequence). The CDR3 is CASSHRGEDGYGYTF. CDR3 sequence (DNA): TGTGCCAGCAGCCACCGGGGTGAGGATGGCTATGGCTACACCTTC.

The CDR3 region has the DNA TGTGCCAGCAGTGAGAGGAGGGTGCTGAATGCACCCCTCCACTTT. Its protein product is CASSERRVLNAPLHF. The chain has TRBV6-1 and TRBJ1-6; no firm D call. The CDR3 totals 15 residues. V shed 3 bases and J shed 11 bases, with 17 bases lying between them. The germline V gene has CDR1 MNHNS and CDR2 SASEGT.

The gene calls are TRBV4-3 and TRBJ2-7; 7 bases align to TRBD2. J gave up 4 bases and V 0 bases, and 9 bases lay outside the gene matches. The CDR3 has 16 amino acids. CDR1 and CDR2 (germline): LGHNA, YSLEER. CDR3 sequence: CASSQDKRRGGYEQYF. In DNA, the CDR3 is TGCGCCAGCAGCCAAGATAAGCGCCGCGGGGGTTACGAGCAGTACTTC.

The CDR3 DNA reads as TGTGCCAGCAGTTCTAGCGGGGTGGTCACCGGGGAGCTGTTTTTT. It codes for CASSSSGVVTGELFF. The chain uses TRBV6-5 and TRBJ2-2; 9 positions match TRBD2. The germline CDR1 and CDR2 sequences are MNHEY and SVGAGI. The CDR3 covers 15 residues. J lost 4 bases, V lost 4 bases, and 4 bases had no gene match.

This chain links TRBV12-3 or TRBV12-4 with TRBJ2-1; D remains unclear. The ends were cut back, 3 bases at V and 9 bases at J, with 6 bases in the middle. This CDR3 region has 11 residues. CDR3 protein: CASSLKLEQFF. The CDR3 DNA sequence: TGTGCCAGCAGTTTGAAGCTTGAGCAGTTCTTC.

The chain uses TRBV24-1 and TRBJ2-3; possibly TRBD2 for D (5 bases). V lost 3 bases and J lost 5, with 8 bases in between. Germline lookup yields CDR1 KGHDR and CDR2 SFDVKD. The CDR3 runs 13 residues. CDR3 sequence: CATSDGGLDTQYF. CDR3 nucleotide sequence: TGTGCCACCAGTGATGGCGGGCTAGATACGCAGTATTTT.

A single count supports this clone. V usage is TRBV6-2 or TRBV6-3 and J usage is TRBJ2-6; 9 bases map to TRBD2. Germline V gene data show CDR1 as MNHEY and CDR2 as SVGEGT. The ends lost 4 bases at V and 0 bases at J; junction bases unmatched: 10. The CDR3 is 19 residues long. The CDR3 loop reads CASSSQLGGGDSGANVLTF. The DNA of the CDR3 is TGTGCCAGCAGTTCCCAACTGGGCGGGGGGGACTCTGGGGCCAACGTCCTGACTTTC.

This chain links TRBV12-5 with TRBJ2-7, with D uncertain. V dropped 5 bases and J dropped 2 bases, with 22 bases sitting between them. The CDR3 spans 17 residues. The germline CDR1 and CDR2 sequences are LGHNT and FRNRAP. The CDR3 sequence: CASGKEGPLGLPYEQYV. CDR3 coding DNA: TGTGCTAGTGGTAAAGAAGGGCCCCTGGGCCTACCCTACGAGCAGTACGTC.

The J gene is TRBJ2-1, the V gene TRBV30; TRBD2 might be the D (6 bases). V lost 4 bases to trimming and J lost 3 bases, with 16 bases between them. This CDR3 spans 15 amino acids. Germline V gives CDR1 GTSNPN, CDR2 SVGIG (reference sequence). Written as DNA, the CDR3 is TGTGCCTGGACCCGCCTGGAGGGTCACTACAATGAGCAGTTCTTC. Amino acids: CAWTRLEGHYNEQFF.

The V and J genes are TRBV2 and TRBJ1-6; 7 nucleotides match TRBD1. Unmatched junction bases numbered 10, after V lost 6 bases and J lost 8 bases. Germline CDR1 SNHLY, CDR2 FYNNEI. CDR3 length: 15 residues. The CDR3 nucleotides are TGTGCCAGCAGGACAGGGCCGGGGGTAGATTCACCCCTCCACTTT. Translating it yields CASRTGPGVDSPLHF.

This clone was counted a single time. The gene calls are TRBV5-1 and TRBJ2-1, with D possibly being TRBD2 (6 bases). Germline V gives CDR1 SGHRS, CDR2 YFSETQ. V was pared by 4 bases and J by 1 base, with 9 bases between. The CDR3 length is 14 residues. CDR3 in amino acids: CASSGTGSYNEQFF. The CDR3 bases are TGCGCCAGCAGCGGGACTGGGTCCTACAATGAGCAGTTCTTC.

Comments on this clone: This sample includes further DNA sequences coding for the same CDR3. The chain has TRBV7-2 and TRBJ1-3; D not resolved. The ends were cut back, 1 base at V and 0 bases at J, with 1 base in the middle. From germline, CDR1 is SGHTA and CDR2 FQGNSA. This CDR3 has 13 amino acids. CDR3 sequence (DNA): TGTGCCAGCAGCTTAGTCTCTGGAAACACCATATATTTT. Translated, it gives CASSLVSGNTIYF.

This chain links TRBV7-2 with TRBJ1-5; D uncertain. Germline CDR1 SGHTA, CDR2 FQGNSA. The CDR3 length is 14 residues. V was cut by 1 base and J by 6 bases, with 10 bases left in between. The CDR3 bases are TGTGCCAGCAGCTTAGTGGCTAGAAGTCAGCCCCAGCATTTT. Protein sequence: CASSLVARSQPQHF.

This clone has only one observation. V usage is TRBV18 and J usage is TRBJ2-5; possible D gene TRBD1, 5 bases. V lost 5 bases and J 4 bases, leaving 11 bases between the germline ends. Germline V gene data show CDR1 as KGHSH and CDR2 as LQKENI. The length of the CDR3 is 13 residues. CDR3 amino acids: CASSSQGLETQYF. The CDR3 region has the DNA TGTGCCAGCTCATCTCAGGGTTTAGAGACCCAGTACTTC.

CDR3 loop: CASYSGRGGEWTQYF. Written as DNA, the CDR3 is TGCGCCAGCTACTCCGGCAGGGGAGGTGAGTGGACCCAGTACTTC. The chain links TRBV5-1 to TRBJ2-5; tentatively, D is TRBD1 or TRBD2 (6 bases each). The CDR3 totals 15 residues. Deletions cut 7 bases from V and 7 bases from J, with 23 bases between. Germline loops: CDR1 SGHRS, CDR2 YFSETQ. The full variable domain, with the rest looked up from reference TRBV5-1 and TRBJ2-5, is KAGVTQTPRYLIKTRGQQVTLSCSPISGHRSVSWYQQTPGQGLQFLFEYFSETQRNKGNFPGRFSGRQFSNSRSEMNVSTLELGDSALYLCASYSGRGGEWTQYFGPGTRLLVL.

In its sample, this clone was seen a few times. V and J are TRBV5-1 and TRBJ2-7; 9 bases match TRBD1. V lost 5 bases, J lost 3 bases, and 18 bases stayed unmatched. This CDR3 contains 18 residues. CDR1 is SGHRS and CDR2 is YFSETQ in the germline V gene. The CDR3 here is CASRYGQGPAKILYEQYV. The CDR3 DNA reads as TGCGCCAGCAGATACGGACAGGGGCCCGCCAAAATCCTCTACGAGCAGTACGTC.

This clone was counted once. The rearrangement joins TRBV28 to TRBJ2-5; TRBD1 matches at 8 bases. The CDR3 is 16 residues long. Germline V gene data show CDR1 as MDHEN and CDR2 as SYDVKM. V lost 7 bases and J lost 3; bases outside the gene matches: 13. CDR3 sequence (DNA): TGTGCCAGCACCCTCGGGTCAGGACAGGGAGAAGAGACCCAGTACTTC. Translated, it gives CASTLGSGQGEETQYF.

The CDR3 sequence is CASSPNRAGTGELFF. The CDR3 DNA reads as TGTGCCAGCAGCCCCAACAGGGCGGGCACCGGGGAGCTGTTTTTT. V gene TRBV7-9 combines with J gene TRBJ2-2; possibly TRBD1 for D (6 bases). Germline V gene data show CDR1 as SEHNR and CDR2 as FQNEAQ (reference sequence). Trimming stripped 5 bases from V and 4 bases from J, with 14 bases between. This CDR3 is built from 15 residues.

The chain joins TRBV28 to TRBJ2-6; no clear D gene. The germline V and J ends were trimmed by 1 base and 0 bases, with 10 bases remaining between them. Germline CDR1 and CDR2: MDHEN and SYDVKM. The CDR3 extends over 17 amino acids. CDR3 protein: CASSLYSRFSGANVLTF. The DNA for the CDR3 is TGTGCCAGCAGTTTATACAGTCGTTTCTCTGGGGCCAACGTCCTGACTTTC.

The chain has TRBV5-1 and TRBJ1-1, with 8 positions matching TRBD1. With V trimmed by 3 bases and J by 0 bases, 4 bases remained unmatched. In germline, CDR1 is SGHRS, CDR2 YFSETQ. The CDR3 is made up of 15 amino acids. The CDR3 spells CASSSGQGLNTEAFF. In DNA, the CDR3 is TGCGCCAGCAGCTCCGGACAGGGTCTGAACACTGAAGCTTTCTTT.

This chain connects TRBV7-2 to TRBJ2-6; D not certain. Germline values: CDR1 SGHTA, CDR2 FQGNSA. The CDR3 is made up of 17 amino acids. V was pared by 4 bases and J by 0 bases, with 13 bases between. In DNA, the CDR3 is TGTGCCAGCAGCTCCCGGACCCTCTTCTCTGGGGCCAACGTCCTGACTTTC. Protein sequence: CASSSRTLFSGANVLTF.

This chain uses TRBV7-8 with TRBJ2-4; TRBD2 matches 11 bases. V was clipped by 3 bases and J by 0 bases; unmatched bases: 10. This CDR3 has 19 residues. The germline V gene encodes CDR1 SGHVS and CDR2 FQNEAQ. CDR3 amino acids: CASSFSGLAGGIAKNIQYF. The CDR3 coding sequence is TGTGCCAGCAGCTTTAGCGGGCTAGCGGGGGGAATAGCCAAAAACATTCAGTACTTC. The whole variable domain, filled in from reference TRBV7-8 and TRBJ2-4, reads GAGVSQSPRYKVAKRGQDVALRCDPISGHVSLFWYQQALGQGPEFLTYFQNEAQLDKSGLPSDRFFAERPEGSVSTLKIQRTQQEDSAVYLCASSFSGLAGGIAKNIQYFGAGTRLSVL.

The chain uses TRBV9 and TRBJ2-6; D ambiguous. V dropped 0 bases and J dropped 2 bases, with 3 bases sitting between them. CDR3 length: 14 amino acids. CDR1 and CDR2 (germline): SGDLS, YYNGEE. The CDR3 spells CASSVVTGANVLTF. In DNA, the CDR3 is TGTGCCAGCAGCGTAGTGACTGGGGCCAACGTCCTGACTTTC.

The chain uses TRBV4-3 and TRBJ2-6; tentatively, D is TRBD2 (5 bases). Trimming took 1 base from V and 0 from J, leaving 22 bases between them. Germline CDR1 reads LGHNA; CDR2 reads YSLEER. This CDR3 has 21 residues. This chain's CDR3 is CASSQGPSPRGLLSGANVLTF. CDR3 nucleotides: TGCGCCAGCAGCCAAGGTCCGTCACCGAGAGGGCTTCTCTCTGGGGCCAACGTCCTGACTTTC.

The J gene is TRBJ2-2, the V gene TRBV12-3 or TRBV12-4; the match to TRBD1 covers 9 bases. V trimming: 8 bases; J trimming: 5 bases; junction bases outside the gene matches: 3. CDR3 size: 13 residues. CDR3 amino acids: CASDRGDTGELFF. In DNA, the CDR3 is TGTGCCAGCGACAGGGGGGATACCGGGGAGCTGTTTTTT.

This chain links TRBV5-1 with TRBJ2-3; 7 positions match TRBD1. The CDR3 loop spans 18 amino acids. With 0 bases clipped from V and 4 bases from J, the junction kept 14 bases outside the gene matches. The germline gives CDR1 SGHRS, CDR2 YFSETQ. CDR3 bases: TGCGCCAGCAGCTTGGGATCCCACAGGGGAAAGGAATCAGATACGCAGTATTTT. It specifies CASSLGSHRGKESDTQYF. The entire variable domain, with the rest obtained from reference TRBV5-1 and TRBJ2-3, is as follows: KAGVTQTPRYLIKTRGQQVTLSCSPISGHRSVSWYQQTPGQGLQFLFEYFSETQRNKGNFPGRFSGRQFSNSRSEMNVSTLELGDSALYLCASSLGSHRGKESDTQYFGPGTRLTVL.